The clone carrying this T cell receptor (beta chain) has only one observation. The data belong to a study of blood T cell repertoires in COVID-19. Across the study: Italy, Spain and the United States were the sources of the convalescent and acute COVID-19 samples.

Profiling relied on immunoSEQ multiplex PCR, and the TCRdb table lists in-frame clones only, not all of them. The table lists over 45,000 clones, about nine tenths of them singletons. This CDR3 region has 14 residues. With V trimmed by 0 bases and J by 13 bases, 9 bases remained unmatched. CDR1 is SGHAT, CDR2 FQNNGV, per germline. The sequence came from a man aged 70-80 years with acute or convalescent COVID-19. This chain joins TRBV11-2 and TRBJ2-5; 9 positions agree with TRBD2. Sequenced: peripheral blood. Here the CDR3 reads CASSLDTSLAGPYF. The CDR3 DNA reads as TGTGCCAGCAGCTTAGATACGAGTCTAGCGGGACCGTACTTC.